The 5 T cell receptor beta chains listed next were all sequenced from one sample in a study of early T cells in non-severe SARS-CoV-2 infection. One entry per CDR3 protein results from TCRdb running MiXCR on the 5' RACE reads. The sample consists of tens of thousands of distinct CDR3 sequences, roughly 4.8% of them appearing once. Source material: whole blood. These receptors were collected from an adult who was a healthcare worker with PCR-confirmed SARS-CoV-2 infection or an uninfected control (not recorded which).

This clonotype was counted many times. The CDR3 DNA sequence: TGTGCCAGCAGCTTTATCCGAGGAGACAATGAGCAGTTCTTC. It encodes CASSFIRGDNEQFF. The chain has TRBV7-6 and TRBJ2-1; D call uncertain. V was trimmed by 3 bases and J by 5 bases, leaving 11 bases between them. Germline values: CDR1 SGHVS, CDR2 FNYEAQ. The CDR3 extends over 14 amino acids.

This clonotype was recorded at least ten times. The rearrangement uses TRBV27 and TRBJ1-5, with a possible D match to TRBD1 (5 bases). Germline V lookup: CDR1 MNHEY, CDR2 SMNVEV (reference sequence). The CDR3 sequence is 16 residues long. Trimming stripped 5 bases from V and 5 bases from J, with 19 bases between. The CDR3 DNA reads TGTGCCAGCAGTCCCCTCGGCCACGGGGGAGATCAGCCCCAGCATTTT. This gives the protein CASSPLGHGGDQPQHF.

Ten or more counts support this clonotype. The CDR3: CASSQGRTSSTDTQYF. DNA of the CDR3: TGTGCCAGCAGCCAAGGTCGGACTAGTAGCACAGATACGCAGTATTTT. The gene calls are TRBV3-1 and TRBJ2-3; 7 bases fit TRBD2. V lost 1 base and J lost 0; bases outside the gene matches: 4. The CDR3 spans 16 residues. Germline CDR1 reads LGHDT; CDR2 reads YNNKEL (reference sequence).

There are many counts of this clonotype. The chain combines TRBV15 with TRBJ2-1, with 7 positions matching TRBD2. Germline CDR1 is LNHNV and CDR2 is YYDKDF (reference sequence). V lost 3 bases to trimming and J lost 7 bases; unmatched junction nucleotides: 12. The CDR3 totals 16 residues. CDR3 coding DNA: TGTGCCACCAGCAGGGAACTAGCGACGAGGAGGAATGAGCAGTTCTTC. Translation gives CATSRELATRRNEQFF. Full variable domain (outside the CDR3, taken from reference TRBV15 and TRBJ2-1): DAMVIQNPRYQVTQFGKPVTLSCSQTLNHNVMYWYQQKSSQAPKLLFHYYDKDFNNEADTPDNFQSRRPNTSFCFLDIRSPGLGDTAMYLCATSRELATRRNEQFFGPGTRLTVL.

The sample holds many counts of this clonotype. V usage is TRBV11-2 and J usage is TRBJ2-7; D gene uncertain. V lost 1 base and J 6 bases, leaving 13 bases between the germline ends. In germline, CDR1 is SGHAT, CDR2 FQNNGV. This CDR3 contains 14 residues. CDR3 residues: CASSLGIRTPEQYF. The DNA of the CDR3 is TGTGCCAGCAGCTTAGGTATTAGGACCCCCGAGCAGTACTTC.